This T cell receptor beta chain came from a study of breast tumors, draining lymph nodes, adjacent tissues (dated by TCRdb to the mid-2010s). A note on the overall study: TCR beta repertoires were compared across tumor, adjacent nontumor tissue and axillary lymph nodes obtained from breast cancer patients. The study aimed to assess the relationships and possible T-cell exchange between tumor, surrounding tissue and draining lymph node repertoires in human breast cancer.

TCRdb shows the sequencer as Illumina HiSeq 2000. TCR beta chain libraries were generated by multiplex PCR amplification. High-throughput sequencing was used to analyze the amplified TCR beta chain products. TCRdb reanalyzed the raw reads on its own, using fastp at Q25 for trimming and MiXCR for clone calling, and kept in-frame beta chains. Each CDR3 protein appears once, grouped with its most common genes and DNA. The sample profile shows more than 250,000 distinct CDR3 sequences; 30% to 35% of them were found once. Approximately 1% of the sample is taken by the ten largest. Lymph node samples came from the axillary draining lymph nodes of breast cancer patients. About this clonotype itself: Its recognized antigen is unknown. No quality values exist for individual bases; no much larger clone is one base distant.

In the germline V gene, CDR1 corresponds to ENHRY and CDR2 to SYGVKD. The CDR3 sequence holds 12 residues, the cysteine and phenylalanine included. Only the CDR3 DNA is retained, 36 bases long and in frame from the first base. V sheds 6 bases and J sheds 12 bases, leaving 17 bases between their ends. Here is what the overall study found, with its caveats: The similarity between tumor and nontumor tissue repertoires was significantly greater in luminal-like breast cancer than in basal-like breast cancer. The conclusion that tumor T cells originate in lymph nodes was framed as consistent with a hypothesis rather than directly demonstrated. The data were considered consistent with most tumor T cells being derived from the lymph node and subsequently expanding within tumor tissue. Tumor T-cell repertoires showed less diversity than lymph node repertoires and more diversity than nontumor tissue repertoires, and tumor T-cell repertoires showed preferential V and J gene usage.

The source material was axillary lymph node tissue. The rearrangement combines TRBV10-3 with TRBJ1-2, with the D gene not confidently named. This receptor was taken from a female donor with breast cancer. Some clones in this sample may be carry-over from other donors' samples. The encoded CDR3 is CAISAPLAGDTF. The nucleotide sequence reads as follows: TGTGCCATCAGCGCTCCACTAGCGGGAGACACCTTC.